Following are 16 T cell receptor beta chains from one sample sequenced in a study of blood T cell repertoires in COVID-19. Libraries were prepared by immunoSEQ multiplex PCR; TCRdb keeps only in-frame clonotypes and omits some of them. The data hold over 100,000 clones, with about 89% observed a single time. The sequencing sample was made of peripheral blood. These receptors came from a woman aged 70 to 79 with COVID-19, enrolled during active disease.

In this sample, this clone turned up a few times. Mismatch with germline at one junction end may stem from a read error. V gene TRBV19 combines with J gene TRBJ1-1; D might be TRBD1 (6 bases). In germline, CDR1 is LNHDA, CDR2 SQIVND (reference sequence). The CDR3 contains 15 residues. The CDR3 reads CASRIQGRTNAEAFF. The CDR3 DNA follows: TGTGCCAGTAGGATACAGGGAAGGACGAACGCTGAAGCTTTCTTT.

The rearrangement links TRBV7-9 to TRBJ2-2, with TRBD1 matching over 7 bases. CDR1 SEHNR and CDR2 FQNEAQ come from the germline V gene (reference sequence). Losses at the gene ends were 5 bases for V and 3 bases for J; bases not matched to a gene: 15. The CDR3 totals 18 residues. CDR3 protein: CASSAQADRAIDTGELFF. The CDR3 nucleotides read TGTGCCAGCAGCGCCCAGGCCGACAGGGCTATTGACACCGGGGAGCTGTTTTTT.

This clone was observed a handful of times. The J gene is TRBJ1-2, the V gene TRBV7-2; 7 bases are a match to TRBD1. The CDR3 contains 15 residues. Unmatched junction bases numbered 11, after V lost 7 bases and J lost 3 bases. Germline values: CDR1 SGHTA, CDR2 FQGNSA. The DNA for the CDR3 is TGTGCCAGCACCCAGACTGGAGGGGGCGACTATGGCTACACCTTC. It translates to CASTQTGGGDYGYTF.

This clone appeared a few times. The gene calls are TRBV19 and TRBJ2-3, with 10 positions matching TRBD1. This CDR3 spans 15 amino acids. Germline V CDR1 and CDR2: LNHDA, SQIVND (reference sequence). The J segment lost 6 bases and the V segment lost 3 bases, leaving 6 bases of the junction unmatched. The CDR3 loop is CASSIDRGLDDTQYF. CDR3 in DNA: TGTGCCAGTAGTATTGACAGGGGGCTAGACGATACGCAGTATTTT.

CDR3: CASSQGTVNEQFF. CDR3 bases: TGTGCCAGCAGCCAAGGGACAGTTAATGAGCAGTTCTTC. This sequence joins TRBV4-2 and TRBJ2-1; perhaps TRBD1 as D (6 bases). Germline V gives CDR1 LGHNA, CDR2 YNFKEQ. V lost 1 base, J lost 7 bases, and 8 bases lay in between. The CDR3 spans 13 residues.

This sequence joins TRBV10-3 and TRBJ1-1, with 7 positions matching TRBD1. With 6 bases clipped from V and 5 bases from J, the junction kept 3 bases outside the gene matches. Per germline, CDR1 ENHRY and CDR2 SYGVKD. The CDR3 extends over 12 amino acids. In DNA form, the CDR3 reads TGTGCCATCAGCCAGGGGGGAACTGAAGCTTTCTTT. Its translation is CAISQGGTEAFF.

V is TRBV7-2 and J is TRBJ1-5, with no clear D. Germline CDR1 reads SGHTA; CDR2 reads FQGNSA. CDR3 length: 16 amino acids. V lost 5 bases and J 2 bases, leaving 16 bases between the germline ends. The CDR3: CASSPGPTYGNQPQHF. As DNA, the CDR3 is TGTGCCAGCAGCCCAGGTCCCACGTACGGCAATCAGCCCCAGCATTTT. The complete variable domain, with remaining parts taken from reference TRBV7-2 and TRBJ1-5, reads GAGVSQSPSNKVTEKGKDVELRCDPISGHTALYWYRQSLGQGLEFLIYFQGNSAPDKSGLPSDRFSAERTGGSVSTLTIQRTQQEDSAVYLCASSPGPTYGNQPQHFGDGTRLSIL.

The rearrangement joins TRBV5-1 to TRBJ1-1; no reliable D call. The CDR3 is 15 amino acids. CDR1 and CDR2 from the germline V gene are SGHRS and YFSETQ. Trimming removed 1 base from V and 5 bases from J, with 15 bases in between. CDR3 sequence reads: CASSLPLEGGTEAFF. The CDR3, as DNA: TGCGCCAGCAGCTTGCCCCTGGAGGGAGGTACTGAAGCTTTCTTT.

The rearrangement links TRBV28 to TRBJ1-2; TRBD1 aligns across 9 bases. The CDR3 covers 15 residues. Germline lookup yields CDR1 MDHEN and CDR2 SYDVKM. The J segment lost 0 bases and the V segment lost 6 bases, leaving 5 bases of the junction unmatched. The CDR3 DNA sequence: TGTGCCAGCAGATCGGGACAGGGAGCTAACTATGGCTACACCTTC. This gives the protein CASRSGQGANYGYTF.

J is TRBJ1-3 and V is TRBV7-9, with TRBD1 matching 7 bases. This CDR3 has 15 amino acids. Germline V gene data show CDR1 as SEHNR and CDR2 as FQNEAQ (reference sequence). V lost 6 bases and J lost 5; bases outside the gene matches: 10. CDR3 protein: CASSTDRVYRNTIYF. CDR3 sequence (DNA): TGTGCCAGCAGTACTGACAGGGTTTATCGAAACACCATATATTTT.

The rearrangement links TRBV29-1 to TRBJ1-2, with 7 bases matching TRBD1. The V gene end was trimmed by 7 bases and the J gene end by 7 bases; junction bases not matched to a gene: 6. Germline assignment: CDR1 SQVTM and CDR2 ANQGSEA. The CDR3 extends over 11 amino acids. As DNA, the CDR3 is TGCAGCGCGATACAGGGGTCTGGCTACACCTTC. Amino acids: CSAIQGSGYTF.

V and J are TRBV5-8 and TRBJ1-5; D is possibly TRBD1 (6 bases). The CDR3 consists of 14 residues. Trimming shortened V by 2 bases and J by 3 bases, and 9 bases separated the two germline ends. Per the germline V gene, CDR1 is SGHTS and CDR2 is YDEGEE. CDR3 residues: CASSLGQPNQPQHF. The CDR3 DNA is TGTGCCAGCAGCTTAGGACAGCCCAATCAGCCCCAGCATTTT. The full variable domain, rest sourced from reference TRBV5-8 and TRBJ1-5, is EAGVTQSPTHLIKTRGQQATLRCSPISGHTSVYWYQQALGLGLQFLLWYDEGEERNRGNFPPRFSGRQFPNYSSELNVNALELEDSALYLCASSLGQPNQPQHFGDGTRLSIL.

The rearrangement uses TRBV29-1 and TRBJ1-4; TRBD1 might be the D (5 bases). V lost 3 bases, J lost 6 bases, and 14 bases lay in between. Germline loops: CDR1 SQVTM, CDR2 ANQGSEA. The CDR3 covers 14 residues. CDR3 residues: CSVEGGADDEKLFF. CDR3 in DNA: TGCAGCGTTGAGGGGGGAGCAGACGATGAAAAACTGTTTTTT.

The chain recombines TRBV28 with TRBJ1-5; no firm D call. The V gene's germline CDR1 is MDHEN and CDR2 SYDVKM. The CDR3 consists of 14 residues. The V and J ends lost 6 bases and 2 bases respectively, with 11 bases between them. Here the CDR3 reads CASSTMGGNQPQHF. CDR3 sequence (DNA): TGTGCCAGCAGCACCATGGGAGGCAATCAGCCCCAGCATTTT.

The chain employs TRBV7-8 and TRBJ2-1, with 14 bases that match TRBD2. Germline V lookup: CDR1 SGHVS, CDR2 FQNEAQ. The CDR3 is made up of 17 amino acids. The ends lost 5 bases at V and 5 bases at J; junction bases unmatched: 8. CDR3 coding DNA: TGTGCCAGCAGCCTATTATCGACTAGCGGGGGGGACAATGAGCAGTTCTTC. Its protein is CASSLLSTSGGDNEQFF.

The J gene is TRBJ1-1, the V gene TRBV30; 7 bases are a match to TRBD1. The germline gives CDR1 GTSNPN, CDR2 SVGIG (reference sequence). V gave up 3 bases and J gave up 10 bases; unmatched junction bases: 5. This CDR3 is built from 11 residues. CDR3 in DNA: TGTGCCTGGAGCCTCGGACAGGTAGCTTTCTTT. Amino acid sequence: CAWSLGQVAFF.